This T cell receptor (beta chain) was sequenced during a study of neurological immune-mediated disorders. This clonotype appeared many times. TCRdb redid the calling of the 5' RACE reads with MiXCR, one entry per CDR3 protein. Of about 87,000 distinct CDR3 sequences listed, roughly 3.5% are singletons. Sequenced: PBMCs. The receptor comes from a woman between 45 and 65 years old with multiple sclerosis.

The CDR3 loop is CASSTVAGGQLLSYNEQFF. Written as DNA, the CDR3 is TGCGCCAGCAGCACGGTAGCGGGGGGCCAATTGCTCTCCTACAATGAGCAGTTCTTC. The chain links TRBV5-1 to TRBJ2-1, with 10 bases matching TRBD2. With 4 bases clipped from V and 0 bases from J, the junction kept 13 bases outside the gene matches. The CDR3 spans 19 residues. Germline CDR1 SGHRS, CDR2 YFSETQ.